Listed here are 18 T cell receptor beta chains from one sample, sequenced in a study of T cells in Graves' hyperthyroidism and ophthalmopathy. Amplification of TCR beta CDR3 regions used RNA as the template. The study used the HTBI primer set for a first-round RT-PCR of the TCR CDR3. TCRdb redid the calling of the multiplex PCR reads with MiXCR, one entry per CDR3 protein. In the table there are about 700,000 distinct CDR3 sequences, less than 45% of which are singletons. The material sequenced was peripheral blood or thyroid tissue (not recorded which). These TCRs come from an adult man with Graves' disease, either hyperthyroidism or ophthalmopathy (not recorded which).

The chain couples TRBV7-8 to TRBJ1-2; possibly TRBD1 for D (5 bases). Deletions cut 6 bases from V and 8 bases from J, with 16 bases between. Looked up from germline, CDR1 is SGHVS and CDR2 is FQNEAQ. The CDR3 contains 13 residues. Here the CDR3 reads CASRPLPGGGYTF. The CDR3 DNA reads TGTGCCAGCAGACCTCTACCCGGGGGAGGCTACACCTTC.

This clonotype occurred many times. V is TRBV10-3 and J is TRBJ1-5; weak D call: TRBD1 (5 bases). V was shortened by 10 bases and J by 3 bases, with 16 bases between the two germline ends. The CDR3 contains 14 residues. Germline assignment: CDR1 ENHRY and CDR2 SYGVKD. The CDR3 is CATYSGTDNQPQHF. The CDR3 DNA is TGTGCCACCTACTCTGGGACGGACAATCAGCCCCAGCATTTT.

This chain's CDR3 is CSVLAANTGELFF. The CDR3 nucleotides are TGCAGCGTCTTGGCAGCCAACACCGGGGAGCTGTTTTTT. The chain joins TRBV29-1 to TRBJ2-2, with D hard to call. The V end was cut by 6 bases, the J end by 2 bases, with 10 bases between. This CDR3 region has 13 residues. Germline loops: CDR1 SQVTM, CDR2 ANQGSEA.

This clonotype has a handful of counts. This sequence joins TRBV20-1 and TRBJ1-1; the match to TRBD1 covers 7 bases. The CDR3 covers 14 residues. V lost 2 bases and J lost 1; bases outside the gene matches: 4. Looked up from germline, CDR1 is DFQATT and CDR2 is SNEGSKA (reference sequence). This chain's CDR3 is CSARTGETNTEAFF. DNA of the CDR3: TGCAGTGCTAGAACAGGGGAAACGAACACTGAAGCTTTCTTT.

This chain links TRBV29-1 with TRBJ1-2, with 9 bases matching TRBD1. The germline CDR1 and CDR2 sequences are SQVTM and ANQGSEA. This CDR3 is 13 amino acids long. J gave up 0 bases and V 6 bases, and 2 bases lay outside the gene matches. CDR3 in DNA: TGCAGCGTGGACAGGGGACCTAACTATGGCTACACCTTC. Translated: CSVDRGPNYGYTF.

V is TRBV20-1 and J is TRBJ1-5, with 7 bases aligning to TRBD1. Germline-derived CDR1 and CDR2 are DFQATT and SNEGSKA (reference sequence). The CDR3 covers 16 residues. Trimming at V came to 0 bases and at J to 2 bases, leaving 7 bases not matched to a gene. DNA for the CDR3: TGCAGTGCTAGAGATCCGAGGGGGCTGGGCAATCAGCCCCAGCATTTT. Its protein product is CSARDPRGLGNQPQHF.

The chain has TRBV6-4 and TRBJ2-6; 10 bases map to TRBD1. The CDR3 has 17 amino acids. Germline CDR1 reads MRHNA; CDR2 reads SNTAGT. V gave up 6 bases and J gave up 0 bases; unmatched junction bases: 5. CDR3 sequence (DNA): TGTGCCAGCAGCCCCGGGACAGGGGACTCTGGGGCCAACGTCCTGACTTTC. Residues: CASSPGTGDSGANVLTF.

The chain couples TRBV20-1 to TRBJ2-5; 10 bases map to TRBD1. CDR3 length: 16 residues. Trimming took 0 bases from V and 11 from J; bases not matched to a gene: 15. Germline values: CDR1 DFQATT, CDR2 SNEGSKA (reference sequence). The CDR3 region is CSARDLAGTGAEGQYF. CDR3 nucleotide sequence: TGCAGTGCTAGAGATCTTGCGGGGACAGGGGCGGAGGGTCAGTACTTC.

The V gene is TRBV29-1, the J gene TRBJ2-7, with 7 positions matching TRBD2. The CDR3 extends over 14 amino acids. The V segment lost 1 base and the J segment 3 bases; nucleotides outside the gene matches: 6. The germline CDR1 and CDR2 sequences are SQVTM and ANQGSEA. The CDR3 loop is CSVEVGSGNYEQYF. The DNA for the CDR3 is TGCAGCGTTGAAGTGGGAAGCGGGAACTACGAGCAGTACTTC.

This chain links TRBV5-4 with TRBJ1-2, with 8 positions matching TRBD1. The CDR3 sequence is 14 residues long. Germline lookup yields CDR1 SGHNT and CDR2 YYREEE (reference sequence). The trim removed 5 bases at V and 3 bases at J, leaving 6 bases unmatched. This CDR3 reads CASSFLDRDYGYTF. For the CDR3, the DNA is TGTGCCAGCAGTTTCCTGGACAGGGACTATGGCTACACCTTC.

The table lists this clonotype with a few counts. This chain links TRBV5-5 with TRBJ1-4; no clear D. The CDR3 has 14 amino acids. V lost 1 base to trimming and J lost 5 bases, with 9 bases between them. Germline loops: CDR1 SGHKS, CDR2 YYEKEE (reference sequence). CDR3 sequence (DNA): TGTGCCAGCAGCTTGTTTCGAGGGAATGAAAAACTGTTTTTT. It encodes CASSLFRGNEKLFF.

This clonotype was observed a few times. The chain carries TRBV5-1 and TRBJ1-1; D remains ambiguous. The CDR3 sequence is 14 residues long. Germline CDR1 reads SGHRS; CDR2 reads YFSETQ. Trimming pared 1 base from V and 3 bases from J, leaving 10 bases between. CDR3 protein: CASSLQRPDTEAFF. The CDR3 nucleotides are TGCGCCAGCAGCTTGCAACGGCCGGACACTGAAGCTTTCTTT.

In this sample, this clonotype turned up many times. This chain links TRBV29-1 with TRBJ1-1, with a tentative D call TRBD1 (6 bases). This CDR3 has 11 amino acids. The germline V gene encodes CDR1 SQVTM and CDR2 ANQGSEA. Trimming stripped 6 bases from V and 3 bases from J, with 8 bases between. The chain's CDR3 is CSVTGYTEAFF. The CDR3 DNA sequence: TGCAGCGTCACAGGGTACACTGAAGCTTTCTTT. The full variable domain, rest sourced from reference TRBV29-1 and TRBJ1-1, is SAVISQKPSRDICQRGTSLTIQCQVDSQVTMMFWYRQQPGQSLTLIATANQGSEATYESGFVIDKFPISRPNLTFSTLTVSNMSPEDSSIYLCSVTGYTEAFFGQGTRLTVV.

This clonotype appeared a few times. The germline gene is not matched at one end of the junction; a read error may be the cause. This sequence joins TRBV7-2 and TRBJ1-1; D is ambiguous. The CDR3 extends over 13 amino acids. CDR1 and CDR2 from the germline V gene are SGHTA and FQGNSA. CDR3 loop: CASSPVRNTEAFF. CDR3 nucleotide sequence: TGCGCCAGCAGCCCGGTACGGAACACTGAAGCTTTCTTT.

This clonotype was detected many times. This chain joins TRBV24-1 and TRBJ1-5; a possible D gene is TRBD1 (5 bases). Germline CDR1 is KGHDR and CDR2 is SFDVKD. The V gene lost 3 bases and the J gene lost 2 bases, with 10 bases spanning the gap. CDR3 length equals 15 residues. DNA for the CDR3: TGTGCCACCAGTGATAAGGGGCAGGGCAATCAGCCCCAGCATTTT. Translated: CATSDKGQGNQPQHF.

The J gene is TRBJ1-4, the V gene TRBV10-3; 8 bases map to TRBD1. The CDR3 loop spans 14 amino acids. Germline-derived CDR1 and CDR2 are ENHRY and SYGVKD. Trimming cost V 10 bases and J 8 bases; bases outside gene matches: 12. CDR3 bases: TGTGCCACCAAGGACCAGGGGGCTCGGGAAAAACTGTTTTTT. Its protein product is CATKDQGAREKLFF.

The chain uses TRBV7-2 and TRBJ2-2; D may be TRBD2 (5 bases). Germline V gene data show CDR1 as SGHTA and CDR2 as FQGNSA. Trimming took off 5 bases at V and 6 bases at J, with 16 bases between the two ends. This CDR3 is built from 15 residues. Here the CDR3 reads CASSQDWASPGELFF. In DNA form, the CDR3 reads TGTGCCAGCAGCCAAGATTGGGCTAGCCCCGGGGAGCTGTTTTTT.

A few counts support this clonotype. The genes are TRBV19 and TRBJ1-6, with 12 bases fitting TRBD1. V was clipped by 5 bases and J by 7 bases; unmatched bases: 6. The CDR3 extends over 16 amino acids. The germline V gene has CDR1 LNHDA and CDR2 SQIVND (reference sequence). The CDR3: CASSEPGQGANSPLHF. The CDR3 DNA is TGTGCCAGTAGTGAACCGGGACAGGGGGCGAATTCACCCCTCCACTTT.